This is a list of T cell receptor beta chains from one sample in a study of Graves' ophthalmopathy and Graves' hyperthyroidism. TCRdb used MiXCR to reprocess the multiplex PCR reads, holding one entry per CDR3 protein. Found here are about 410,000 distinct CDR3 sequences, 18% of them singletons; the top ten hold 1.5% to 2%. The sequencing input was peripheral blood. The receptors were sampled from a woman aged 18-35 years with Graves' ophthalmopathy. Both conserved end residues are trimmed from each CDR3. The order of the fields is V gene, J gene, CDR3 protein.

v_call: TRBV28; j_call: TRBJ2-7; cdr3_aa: ASSPLAGPYEQY
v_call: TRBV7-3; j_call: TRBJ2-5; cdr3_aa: ASRPGVGYQETQY
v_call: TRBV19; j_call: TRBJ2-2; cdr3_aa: ASSSSGTATGELF
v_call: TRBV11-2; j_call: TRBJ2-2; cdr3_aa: ASSIGAFRTKSGELF
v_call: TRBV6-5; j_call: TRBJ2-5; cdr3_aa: ASQHSGGVPSETQY
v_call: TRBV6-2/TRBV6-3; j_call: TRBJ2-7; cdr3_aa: ASSYGLAPGYYEQY
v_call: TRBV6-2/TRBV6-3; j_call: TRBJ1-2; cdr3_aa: ASSSLFYGYT
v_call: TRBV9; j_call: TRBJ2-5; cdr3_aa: ASSVGTTQETQY
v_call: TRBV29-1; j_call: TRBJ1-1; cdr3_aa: SVARGGDRFSNTEAF
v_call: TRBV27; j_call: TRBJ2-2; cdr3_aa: ASSSGQGLGGELF
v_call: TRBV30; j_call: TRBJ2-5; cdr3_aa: AWSVPRIQETQY
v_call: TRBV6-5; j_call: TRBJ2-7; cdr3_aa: ASSSVGTSAYEQY
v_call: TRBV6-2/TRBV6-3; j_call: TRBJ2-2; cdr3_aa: ASQPIPGTGELF
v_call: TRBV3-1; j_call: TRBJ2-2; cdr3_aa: ASSQEQGAIAGELF
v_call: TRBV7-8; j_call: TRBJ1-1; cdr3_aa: ASSLAAVTNTEAF
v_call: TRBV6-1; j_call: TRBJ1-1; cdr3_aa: ASSEGAIGAQGEAF
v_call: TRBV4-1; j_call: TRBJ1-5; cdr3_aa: AWSAGQGYQPQH
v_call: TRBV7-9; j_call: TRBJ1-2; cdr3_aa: ASRGHGYGYT
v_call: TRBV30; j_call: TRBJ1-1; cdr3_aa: AWSEGQGDTEAF
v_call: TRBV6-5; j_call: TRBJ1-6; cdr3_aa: ASSYGWGTGNSPLH
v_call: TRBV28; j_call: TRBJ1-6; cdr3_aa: ASSLFPEGGSPLH
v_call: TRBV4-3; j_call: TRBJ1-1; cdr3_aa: ASSNEQGLGTEAF
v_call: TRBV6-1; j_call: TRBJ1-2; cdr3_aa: ASSEAGANYGYT